The 12 T cell receptor beta chains presented below share a single source sample, sequenced in a study of blood T cells in healthy people across ages. A second roughly 7 to 12 cycle PCR used barcoded and J-beta primers. Via MiXCR, TCRdb re-called the 5' RACE reads, giving one row per CDR3 protein. The table includes 650,000 to 1,000,000 distinct CDR3 sequences, 30% to 45% detected once. Input material: blood. The receptors stem from a man younger than 35 in good health.

The V call is TRBV6-5, the J call TRBJ1-5; D unresolved. The CDR3 spans 15 residues. Trimming stripped 4 bases from V and 2 bases from J, with 12 bases between. Germline CDR1 MNHEY, CDR2 SVGAGI. In DNA form, the CDR3 reads TGTGCCAGCAGTTCGGACCGTTATGGCAATCAGCCCCAGCATTTT. Translation: CASSSDRYGNQPQHF.

This clonotype is a singleton in its sample. The chain recombines TRBV25-1 with TRBJ1-4; TRBD1 might be the D (6 bases). Per the germline V gene, CDR1 is MGHDK and CDR2 is SYGVNS. Trimming shortened V by 11 bases and J by 8 bases, and 12 bases separated the two germline ends. The CDR3 runs to 11 residues. The CDR3 here is CAYRAGEKLFF. CDR3 in DNA: TGTGCCTACAGGGCAGGAGAAAAACTGTTTTTT.

J is TRBJ2-5 and V is TRBV18; D possibly corresponds to TRBD2 (6 bases). The germline V and J ends were trimmed by 0 bases and 2 bases, with 10 bases remaining between them. CDR1 and CDR2 (germline): KGHSH, LQKENI. The CDR3 is made up of 15 amino acids. The DNA of the CDR3 is TGTGCCAGCTCACCACCGGGACTCCCGCAAGAGACCCAGTACTTC. It encodes CASSPPGLPQETQYF.

This clonotype was picked up many times. The chain is built from TRBV7-9 and TRBJ2-7; 8 nucleotides line up with TRBD1. Per germline, CDR1 SEHNR and CDR2 FQNEAQ (reference sequence). With V trimmed by 7 bases and J by 3 bases, 14 bases remained unmatched. This CDR3 region has 16 residues. CDR3 region: CASISPRTGKNYEQYF. The DNA of the CDR3 is TGTGCCAGCATATCCCCTCGGACAGGGAAAAACTACGAGCAGTACTTC.

The chain combines TRBV5-5 with TRBJ2-1, with 7 bases that match TRBD1. TRBJ2-7 explains the end of the DNA better; the J call may be wrong. Germline lookup yields CDR1 SGHKS and CDR2 YYEKEE (reference sequence). The CDR3 is 15 residues long. Here the CDR3 reads CASSVRDSSYNEQYF. The DNA for the CDR3 is TGTGCCAGCAGCGTCCGGGACAGCTCCTACAATGAGCAGTACTTC.

This clonotype was seen only a few times. This chain joins TRBV20-1 and TRBJ2-1; 10 bases map to TRBD2. The germline CDR1 and CDR2 sequences are DFQATT and SNEGSKA (reference sequence). V shed 6 bases, J shed 0 bases, and the junction held 11 bases outside the gene matches. CDR3 size: 17 residues. The CDR3 sequence is CSAITSGASNSYNEQFF. The CDR3, as DNA: TGCAGTGCGATCACTAGCGGGGCCTCGAACTCCTACAATGAGCAGTTCTTC.

As concerns this clonotype: The junction shows a germline mismatch at one end, possibly a read error. The V and J genes are TRBV12-3 or TRBV12-4 and TRBJ2-3; TRBD1 agrees at 8 bases. The CDR3 runs to 15 residues. For the CDR3, the DNA is TGTGCCGGCAGTTTTGAGGGACAGGGCACAGATACGCAGTATTTT. Its protein product is CAGSFEGQGTDTQYF.

This clonotype was counted a single time. V and J are TRBV6-2 or TRBV6-3 and TRBJ2-1, with 9 bases lining up with TRBD2. V lost 5 bases and J lost 1; bases outside the gene matches: 30. This CDR3 has 24 amino acids. Germline V CDR1 and CDR2: MNHEY, SVGEGT. The CDR3, as DNA: TGTGCCAGCAGTCACTGGGACTTCCGAGGGCGGGGGGGCCTAAACTTCGGGTCCTACAATGAGCAGTTCTTC. Translated: CASSHWDFRGRGGLNFGSYNEQFF.

Comments on this clonotype: This clone may be a read error of a much larger clone one base away. The V and J genes are TRBV10-3 and TRBJ2-3; D is possibly TRBD2 (6 bases). The V end lost 7 bases, the J end lost 6 bases, and 17 bases lay between the germline ends. The CDR3 has 14 residues. Germline V CDR1 and CDR2: ENHRY, SYGVKD. CDR3 sequence reads: CAIISGRGVDTQYF. In DNA form, the CDR3 reads TGTGCCATCATCTCCGGGAGAGGGGTGGATACGCAGTATTTT.

This clonotype has only a few counts. The chain employs TRBV27 and TRBJ2-1, with a weak D call TRBD1 (5 bases). CDR3 length: 14 amino acids. Germline loops: CDR1 MNHEY, CDR2 SMNVEV (reference sequence). Trimming shortened V by 7 bases and J by 0 bases, and 10 bases separated the two germline ends. The CDR3 loop is CASMHRSSYNEQFF. In DNA form, the CDR3 reads TGTGCCAGCATGCACAGGAGCTCCTACAATGAGCAGTTCTTC.

This clonotype was seen ten or more times. V and J are TRBV15 and TRBJ2-1; a possible D gene is TRBD1 (5 bases). The V end lost 4 bases, the J end lost 6 bases, and 10 bases lay between the germline ends. The CDR3 has 13 amino acids. The germline CDR1 and CDR2 sequences are LNHNV and YYDKDF (reference sequence). The CDR3 region is CATSITGANEQFF. As DNA, the CDR3 is TGTGCCACCAGCATAACAGGAGCCAATGAGCAGTTCTTC.

The chain carries TRBV3-1 and TRBJ1-2, with 7 bases fitting TRBD1. The CDR3 covers 13 residues. V lost 5 bases, J lost 8 bases, and 8 bases stayed unmatched. CDR1 is LGHDT, CDR2 YNNKEL, per germline (reference sequence). The CDR3 region is CASSVVRGQGYTF. CDR3 sequence (DNA): TGTGCCAGCAGCGTCGTTAGGGGGCAAGGCTACACCTTC.